A single sample gave rise to the 31 T cell receptor beta chains below, sequenced in a study of cytomegalovirus exposure and HLA in healthy donors. Amplification used 60 Vbeta primers and 13 Jbeta primers. Clones were read by immunoSEQ multiplex PCR, and TCRdb kept only the in-frame ones, dropping some. Counted here are about 59,000 clones, around 85% occurring once; the ten biggest clones make up 1.7%. What was sequenced was PBMCs. Every receptor here comes from a man aged 35-49 years in good health and CMV-seronegative.

V is TRBV5-4 and J is TRBJ2-5; possibly TRBD2 for D (7 bases). Germline V gives CDR1 SGHNT, CDR2 YYREEE (reference sequence). Trimming shortened V by 4 bases and J by 11 bases, and 33 bases separated the two germline ends. CDR3 length: 18 residues. The CDR3 coding sequence is TGTGCCAGCAGCCTGACTGGGAGGGGGACTACAAGGCTTACGTCGCAGTACTTC. As protein: CASSLTGRGTTRLTSQYF. Full variable domain (missing parts from reference TRBV5-4 and TRBJ2-5): ETGVTQSPTHLIKTRGQQVTLRCSSQSGHNTVSWYQQALGQGPQFIFQYYREEENGRGNFPPRFSGLQFPNYSSELNVNALELDDSALYLCASSLTGRGTTRLTSQYFGPGTRLLVL.

This clone was found once. V usage is TRBV7-9 and J usage is TRBJ1-2, with 8 bases lining up with TRBD1. CDR1 SEHNR and CDR2 FQNEAQ come from the germline V gene (reference sequence). V shed 6 bases and J 3 bases; nucleotides not matched to a gene: 18. The CDR3 totals 18 residues. CDR3 sequence reads: CASRTNSLPGGADYGYTF. CDR3 in DNA: TGTGCCAGCAGGACGAATTCCCTCCCAGGGGGCGCTGACTATGGCTACACCTTC.

The genes are TRBV7-3 and TRBJ2-2; 9 bases align to TRBD1. This CDR3 is 17 amino acids long. Germline CDR1 is SGHTA and CDR2 is FQGTGA. The junction had 6 bases not matched to a gene; V was cut back by 4 bases and J by 0 bases. DNA for the CDR3: TGTGCCAGCAGCTCAGACAGGGGGTATCCGAACACCGGGGAGCTGTTTTTT. Amino acid sequence: CASSSDRGYPNTGELFF.

This clone occurred a few times. The rearrangement links TRBV6-5 to TRBJ1-1; TRBD1 is a possible D gene (6 bases). V was pared by 5 bases and J by 8 bases, with 15 bases between. CDR3 length: 13 residues. In germline, CDR1 is MNHEY, CDR2 SVGAGI. The CDR3 DNA reads as TGTGCCAGCAGTGACATCTCGGACAGAGAAGCTTTCTTT. Its protein is CASSDISDREAFF.

The chain carries TRBV6-6 and TRBJ1-5, with TRBD1 matching over 7 bases. CDR3 length equals 15 residues. Germline CDR1 MNHNY, CDR2 SVGAGI (reference sequence). Trimming took 6 bases from V and 5 from J; bases not matched to a gene: 10. CDR3 sequence: CASRHRTGSYQPQHF. The DNA of the CDR3 is TGTGCCAGCAGACACAGGACAGGTAGTTATCAGCCCCAGCATTTT.

V usage is TRBV6-1 and J usage is TRBJ1-2; 8 bases line up with TRBD1. The germline gives CDR1 MNHNS, CDR2 SASEGT. There are 13 residues in the CDR3. V trimming: 9 bases; J trimming: 0 bases; junction bases outside the gene matches: 3. The CDR3 nucleotides are TGTGCCAGTCCAGGGGGCTCTAACTATGGCTACACCTTC. Amino acid sequence: CASPGGSNYGYTF.

The chain couples TRBV15 to TRBJ1-1, with 9 bases that match TRBD1. J was trimmed by 3 bases and V by 6 bases; bases with no gene match: 14. Germline CDR1 LNHNV, CDR2 YYDKDF (reference sequence). The CDR3 has 17 residues. The CDR3 reads CATRPGQGSRRDTEAFF. CDR3 DNA: TGTGCCACCAGACCGGGACAGGGTTCGCGAAGGGACACTGAAGCTTTCTTT.

The chain uses TRBV5-4 and TRBJ2-1, with TRBD2 identical over 10 bases. The CDR3 totals 15 residues. Trimming at V came to 3 bases and at J to 6 bases, leaving 6 bases not matched to a gene. CDR1 and CDR2 (germline): SGHNT, YYREEE (reference sequence). CDR3 amino acids: CASSYRTSGINEQFF. The CDR3 bases are TGTGCCAGCAGCTATAGGACTAGCGGTATCAATGAGCAGTTCTTC.

The sample holds a few counts of this clone. The chain is built from TRBV4-1 and TRBJ1-6; 8 nucleotides match TRBD1. CDR1 is MGHRA and CDR2 is YSYEKL in the germline V gene. This CDR3 spans 16 amino acids. Trimming took 3 bases from V and 3 from J; bases not matched to a gene: 4. The CDR3 DNA is TGCGCCAGCAGCCAGCCGGACAGGGTCTATAATTCACCCCTCCACTTT. Protein product: CASSQPDRVYNSPLHF.

The rearrangement joins TRBV18 to TRBJ2-3; D is ambiguous. Trimming shortened V by 1 base and J by 1 base, and 6 bases separated the two germline ends. Germline V lookup: CDR1 KGHSH, CDR2 LQKENI. This CDR3 is built from 14 residues. The CDR3 sequence is CASSPRSGTDTQYF. The CDR3 DNA sequence: TGTGCCAGCTCACCACGGAGCGGCACAGATACGCAGTATTTT. Full variable domain (rest looked up from reference TRBV18 and TRBJ2-3): NAGVMQNPRHLVRRRGQEARLRCSPMKGHSHVYWYRQLPEEGLKFMVYLQKENIIDESGMPKERFSAEFPKEGPSILRIQQVVRGDSAAYFCASSPRSGTDTQYFGPGTRLTVL.

The rearrangement links TRBV7-9 to TRBJ1-1; no clear D gene. Germline CDR1 SEHNR, CDR2 FQNEAQ (reference sequence). The CDR3 runs 12 residues. The ends were cut back, 1 base at V and 8 bases at J, with 8 bases in the middle. The CDR3 sequence is CASSLGGGEAFF. CDR3 nucleotide sequence: TGTGCCAGCAGCTTAGGAGGTGGCGAAGCTTTCTTT.

This chain connects TRBV7-6 to TRBJ2-7, with 10 bases aligning to TRBD1. In germline, CDR1 is SGHVS, CDR2 FNYEAQ. J lost 4 bases, V lost 5 bases, and 11 bases had no gene match. The CDR3 is 16 residues long. CDR3 DNA: TGTGCCAGCAGCCTCGGACCGCCGGGACAGGGGTACGAGCAGTACGTC. Translating it yields CASSLGPPGQGYEQYV.

The chain has TRBV11-3 and TRBJ1-6; D is ambiguous. The CDR3 contains 14 residues. The V end was cut by 3 bases, the J end by 0 bases, with 3 bases between. CDR1 and CDR2 from the germline V gene are SGHNT and YENEEA. The DNA of the CDR3 is TGTGCCAGCAGCTTGAGCTCCTATAATTCACCCCTCCACTTT. Amino acid sequence: CASSLSSYNSPLHF. Filled out from reference TRBV11-3 and TRBJ1-6, the complete variable domain reads EAGVVQSPRYKIIEKKQPVAFWCNPISGHNTLYWYLQNLGQGPELLIRYENEEAVDDSQLPKDRFSAERLKGVDSTLKIQPAELGDSAVYLCASSLSSYNSPLHFGNGTRLTVT.

This chain uses TRBV7-2 with TRBJ2-3; 7 nucleotides agree with TRBD2. The CDR3 is 15 residues long. Germline V gives CDR1 SGHTA, CDR2 FQGNSA. The V and J ends lost 0 bases and 10 bases, in that order; junction bases with no gene match: 10. The CDR3: CASSLAPSGAASQYF. The CDR3 DNA is TGTGCCAGCAGCTTAGCGCCGAGCGGGGCTGCGTCGCAGTATTTT.

The V gene is TRBV5-6, the J gene TRBJ1-6; D is uncertain. Trimming pared 0 bases from V and 2 bases from J, leaving 15 bases between. The germline CDR1 and CDR2 sequences are SGHDT and YYEEEE. The length of the CDR3 is 18 residues. The CDR3 nucleotides are TGTGCCAGCAGCTTGGGGCTCACCCGGGTCCCCTATAATTCACCCCTCCACTTT. Translation: CASSLGLTRVPYNSPLHF.

This chain links TRBV10-2 with TRBJ1-2; D call uncertain. There are 13 residues in the CDR3. CDR1 and CDR2 from the germline V gene are WSHSY and SAAADI. The germline V and J ends were trimmed by 10 bases and 0 bases, with 12 bases remaining between them. The CDR3 DNA reads as TGCGCCACCGGCGTAACAGCTAACTATGGCTACACCTTC. Protein sequence: CATGVTANYGYTF.

This clone was counted once. The CDR3 DNA is TGTGCCAGCAGTCTAAACTCTGGGACAGGTGAAGCTTTCTTT. Translating it yields CASSLNSGTGEAFF. The chain uses TRBV27 and TRBJ1-1; 8 bases line up with TRBD1. Germline CDR1 reads MNHEY; CDR2 reads SMNVEV (reference sequence). V trimming: 5 bases; J trimming: 7 bases; junction bases outside the gene matches: 9. The CDR3 runs to 14 residues.

The rearrangement links TRBV30 to TRBJ2-3; 11 bases map to TRBD2. The V gene's germline CDR1 is GTSNPN and CDR2 SVGIG (reference sequence). The CDR3 has 19 residues. V shed 0 bases and J 2 bases; nucleotides not matched to a gene: 13. The CDR3 DNA follows: TGTGCCTGGAGTGTTCGGCTAGCGGGAGGATGGGGGCCCACAGATACGCAGTATTTT. It translates to CAWSVRLAGGWGPTDTQYF.

The chain is built from TRBV7-9 and TRBJ2-5, with a weak D call TRBD2 (6 bases). Trimming left V 5 bases short and J 3 bases short, with 22 bases between. CDR3 length: 17 amino acids. CDR1 is SEHNR, CDR2 FQNEAQ, per germline (reference sequence). CDR3 in DNA: TGTGCCAGCAGCCGAAATCCCCCGGCGGGGAAAGAAGAGACCCAGTACTTC. Its protein is CASSRNPPAGKEETQYF.

The V gene is TRBV30, the J gene TRBJ2-1; TRBD1 aligns across 7 bases. The CDR3 contains 13 residues. Germline V CDR1 and CDR2: GTSNPN, SVGIG (reference sequence). This chain's CDR3 is CGGGEWGYNEQFF. The DNA of the CDR3 is TGTGGAGGGGGCGAGTGGGGTTACAATGAGCAGTTCTTC.

The chain links TRBV14 to TRBJ2-1, with D perhaps matching TRBD1 (5 bases). V was shortened by 0 bases and J by 7 bases, with 16 bases between the two germline ends. The CDR3 spans 16 residues. CDR1 is SGHDN, CDR2 FVKESK, per germline. The CDR3, as DNA: TGTGCCAGCAGCCAAGAAATTGCAGGGTCCTGGAATGAGCAGTTCTTC. It translates to CASSQEIAGSWNEQFF.

V gene TRBV11-2 combines with J gene TRBJ1-1; D remains ambiguous. Trimming pared 4 bases from V and 0 bases from J, leaving 15 bases between. This CDR3 contains 16 residues. Germline V lookup: CDR1 SGHAT, CDR2 FQNNGV. The CDR3 loop reads CASSSQSVQMNTEAFF. DNA for the CDR3: TGTGCCAGCAGCTCTCAGTCTGTTCAAATGAACACTGAAGCTTTCTTT.

Only one count was recorded for this clone. The chain joins TRBV9 to TRBJ1-4; possibly TRBD1 for D (6 bases). CDR1 is SGDLS and CDR2 is YYNGEE in the germline V gene. Between the trimmed V and J ends, which lost 3 bases and 15 bases, there was a span of 21 bases. This CDR3 spans 14 amino acids. The CDR3 is CASSAHSGGGSLFF. The CDR3 DNA reads as TGTGCCAGCAGCGCGCATTCGGGGGGGGGCAGCTTGTTTTTT.

The rearrangement joins TRBV19 to TRBJ2-5, with 12 bases matching TRBD2. CDR1 and CDR2 from the germline V gene are LNHDA and SQIVND (reference sequence). V dropped 5 bases and J dropped 5; count of bases not matched to a gene: 6. This CDR3 contains 15 residues. For the CDR3, the DNA is TGTGCCAGTAGTGTAGGGGGGACTAGCGGGGAGACCCAGTACTTC. Protein product: CASSVGGTSGETQYF.

A few counts support this clone. The DNA of the CDR3 is TGTGCCAGCAGCCCTCGGACAGAAGTCTCTGGAAACACCATATATTTT. It yields the protein CASSPRTEVSGNTIYF. The chain uses TRBV5-6 and TRBJ1-3; TRBD1 might be the D (6 bases). CDR3 length: 16 amino acids. Germline V gene lookup returns CDR1 SGHDT and CDR2 YYEEEE. Trimming pared 4 bases from V and 0 bases from J, leaving 14 bases between.

The chain has TRBV27 and TRBJ2-2; D gene ambiguous. The V gene's germline CDR1 is MNHEY and CDR2 SMNVEV (reference sequence). V was pared by 2 bases and J by 8 bases, with 9 bases between. This CDR3 region has 13 residues. CDR3 bases: TGTGCCAGCAGTTTACGAGCCATGGGGGAGCTGTTTTTT. It specifies CASSLRAMGELFF.

This rearrangement joins TRBV28 to TRBJ1-1; the match to TRBD1 covers 8 bases. This CDR3 is built from 15 residues. J lost 1 base, V lost 7 bases, and 8 bases had no gene match. Germline V CDR1 and CDR2: MDHEN, SYDVKM. The CDR3, as DNA: TGTGCCAGCACCGAGACAGGGGTGGGGAACACTGAAGCTTTCTTT. This gives the protein CASTETGVGNTEAFF.

The chain links TRBV18 to TRBJ1-4; TRBD1 matches at 9 bases. Per the germline V gene, CDR1 is KGHSH and CDR2 is LQKENI. V shed 3 bases and J 7 bases; nucleotides not matched to a gene: 6. The CDR3 runs to 15 residues. The CDR3 DNA reads as TGTGCCAGCTCACCGATCCGGGACAGGGCTGAAAAACTGTTTTTT. Residues: CASSPIRDRAEKLFF.

The V gene is TRBV12-5, the J gene TRBJ2-3; TRBD2 matches at 12 bases. This CDR3 spans 15 amino acids. The trim removed 6 bases at V and 4 bases at J, leaving 5 bases unmatched. The germline CDR1 and CDR2 sequences are LGHNT and FRNRAP. The CDR3 protein is CASGKASGGADTQYF. The CDR3 region has the DNA TGTGCTAGTGGGAAAGCTAGCGGGGGGGCAGATACGCAGTATTTT.

V gene TRBV7-2 combines with J gene TRBJ1-1, with TRBD1 identical over 12 bases. The CDR3 contains 16 residues. V lost 4 bases to trimming and J lost 1 base; unmatched junction nucleotides: 4. Germline lookup yields CDR1 SGHTA and CDR2 FQGNSA. The CDR3 DNA reads TGTGCCAGCAGCTCCCGGGACAGGGGGCGGAACACTGAAGCTTTCTTT. Protein sequence: CASSSRDRGRNTEAFF.

The chain has TRBV7-9 and TRBJ2-2; D may be TRBD1 (5 bases). The CDR3 is 14 residues long. Germline assignment: CDR1 SEHNR and CDR2 FQNEAQ (reference sequence). Trimming removed 4 bases at V and 1 base at J, with 7 bases between. The CDR3 region is CASSSDKNTGELFF. The CDR3 bases are TGTGCCAGCAGCTCGGACAAGAACACCGGGGAGCTGTTTTTT. Combining the CDR3 with reference TRBV7-9 and TRBJ2-2 gives the whole variable domain DTGVSQNPRHKITKRGQNVTFRCDPISEHNRLYWYRQTLGQGPEFLTYFQNEAQLEKSRLLSDRFSAERPKGSFSTLEIQRTEQGDSAMYLCASSSDKNTGELFFGEGSRLTVL.